The next 18 T cell receptor beta chains were all read from a single sample in a study of cytotoxic CD8 clonotypes in ibrutinib-treated CLL. The protocol was immunoSEQ multiplex PCR, while the TCRdb copy is restricted to in-frame clones and leaves out a portion. Of over 95,000 clones in the sample, 58% were seen once. Sample: PBMCs, taken after 24 months of ibrutinib treatment. The receptors were sampled from a human donor with chronic lymphocytic leukemia.

The chain couples TRBV21-1 to TRBJ2-7; the DNA was not compared with TRBD1, the D call given in the table. TRBV21-1 is flagged as a pseudogene. CDR3 size: 16 residues. The CDR3 sequence: CASSKEGPNAHYEQYF. The CDR3 DNA is TGTGCCAGCAGCAAAGAGGGGCCCAACGCACACTACGAGCAGTACTTC.

The V and J genes are TRBV6-6 and TRBJ2-1; 11 nucleotides agree with TRBD2. V trimming: 6 bases; J trimming: 1 base; junction bases outside the gene matches: 5. CDR3 length: 16 amino acids. Germline V gives CDR1 MNHNY, CDR2 SVGAGI (reference sequence). The CDR3 region is CASRSLAGGSYNEQFF. The CDR3 DNA follows: TGTGCCAGCAGATCCCTAGCGGGGGGTTCCTACAATGAGCAGTTCTTC.

This sequence joins TRBV5-1 and TRBJ2-7, with D perhaps matching TRBD1 (6 bases). The CDR3 consists of 14 residues. In germline, CDR1 is SGHRS, CDR2 YFSETQ. Trimming took off 0 bases at V and 2 bases at J, with 9 bases between the two ends. CDR3 nucleotide sequence: TGCGCCAGCAGCTTGGCAAGGGGGACCTACGAGCAGTACTTC. Protein sequence: CASSLARGTYEQYF.

A remark on this clone: Distinct nucleotide sequences in the sample also encode this CDR3. The J gene is TRBJ1-1, the V gene TRBV29-1; TRBD1 matches 8 bases. The V and J ends lost 6 bases and 1 base, in that order; junction bases with no gene match: 1. This CDR3 region has 12 residues. Germline CDR1 SQVTM, CDR2 ANQGSEA. As DNA, the CDR3 is TGCAGCGTCGACAGGGGGAACACTGAAGCTTTCTTT. Its translation: CSVDRGNTEAFF.

This chain links TRBV18 with TRBJ1-6, with D perhaps matching TRBD1 (5 bases). The CDR3 runs 17 residues. V lost 2 bases, J lost 1 base, and 12 bases lay in between. Germline loops: CDR1 KGHSH, CDR2 LQKENI. CDR3 protein: CASSPRAGKSYNSPLHF. The CDR3 DNA reads as TGTGCCAGCTCACCAAGGGCAGGGAAGTCCTATAATTCACCCCTCCACTTT.

This rearrangement joins TRBV6-5 to TRBJ2-7; a possible D gene is TRBD1 (5 bases). The V gene lost 0 bases and the J gene lost 0 bases, with 12 bases spanning the gap. The CDR3 has 16 residues. Germline CDR1 is MNHEY and CDR2 is SVGAGI. The CDR3 loop is CASSYSPRRASYEQYF. The DNA of the CDR3 is TGTGCCAGCAGTTACTCCCCGCGCAGGGCCTCCTACGAGCAGTACTTC.

The gene calls are TRBV7-6 and TRBJ2-7, with D unresolved. V lost 5 bases to trimming and J lost 2 bases, with 10 bases between them. The CDR3 is made up of 13 amino acids. Germline V CDR1 and CDR2: SGHVS, FNYEAQ. DNA for the CDR3: TGTGCCAGCAGCCCGGGTATTACCTACGAGCAGTACTTC. It is translated as CASSPGITYEQYF.

The genes are TRBV7-2 and TRBJ2-7, with unresolved D. CDR1 and CDR2 from the germline V gene are SGHTA and FQGNSA. Trimming took off 1 base at V and 2 bases at J, with 9 bases between the two ends. CDR3 length: 14 residues. The CDR3 spells CASSLVAQPYEQYF. The CDR3, as DNA: TGTGCCAGCAGCTTAGTGGCACAGCCCTACGAGCAGTACTTC.

The rearrangement uses TRBV7-9 and TRBJ2-1, with a possible D match to TRBD1 (5 bases). This CDR3 comprises 13 residues. V gave up 1 base and J gave up 4 bases, with 5 bases separating them. CDR1 SEHNR and CDR2 FQNEAQ come from the germline V gene (reference sequence). CDR3 sequence reads: CASSLGQYNEQFF. In nucleotides, the CDR3 is TGTGCCAGCAGCTTAGGACAGTACAATGAGCAGTTCTTC.

V usage is TRBV30 and J usage is TRBJ1-4; TRBD1 matches at 9 bases. This CDR3 spans 13 amino acids. V lost 8 bases to trimming and J lost 3 bases; unmatched junction nucleotides: 4. Per the germline V gene, CDR1 is GTSNPN and CDR2 is SVGIG (reference sequence). The CDR3 DNA reads TGTGCCGGACAGGGGACAGCTAATGAAAAACTGTTTTTT. It is translated as CAGQGTANEKLFF.

The CDR3 here is CASSRDRGSTEAFF. Here the CDR3 DNA reads TGTGCCAGCAGCCGGGACAGGGGGAGTACTGAAGCTTTCTTT. The chain employs TRBV5-6 and TRBJ1-1; 11 nucleotides line up with TRBD1. The CDR3 is 14 residues long. Germline CDR1 and CDR2: SGHDT and YYEEEE. After removal of 4 bases from V and 5 bases from J, the junction contained 4 bases not matched to a gene.

The rearrangement uses TRBV5-1 and TRBJ2-5; TRBD1 aligns across 7 bases. The germline V gene encodes CDR1 SGHRS and CDR2 YFSETQ. This CDR3 contains 13 residues. After removal of 6 bases from V and 0 bases from J, the junction contained 2 bases not matched to a gene. CDR3 in DNA: TGCGCCAGCACCGGGACAGACCAAGAGACCCAGTACTTC. Protein: CASTGTDQETQYF. Full variable domain (remainder filled in from reference TRBV5-1 and TRBJ2-5): KAGVTQTPRYLIKTRGQQVTLSCSPISGHRSVSWYQQTPGQGLQFLFEYFSETQRNKGNFPGRFSGRQFSNSRSEMNVSTLELGDSALYLCASTGTDQETQYFGPGTRLLVL.

The V gene is TRBV10-2, the J gene TRBJ1-1; D not certain. Germline V gene lookup returns CDR1 WSHSY and CDR2 SAAADI. This CDR3 region has 11 residues. Trimming shortened V by 6 bases and J by 5 bases, and 7 bases separated the two germline ends. In DNA form, the CDR3 reads TGCGCCAGCAGCGGCAGGACTGAAGCTTTCTTT. Its protein product is CASSGRTEAFF.

This clone showed up many times. The chain couples TRBV13 to TRBJ1-2, with D possibly matching TRBD1 (5 bases). V lost 1 base, J lost 3 bases, and 18 bases lay in between. CDR1 is PRHDT, CDR2 FYEKMQ, per germline (reference sequence). CDR3 length: 17 residues. In DNA form, the CDR3 reads TGTGCCAGCAGCTTAGATCGGCTAAGGGGATATGACTATGGCTACACCTTC. Translating gives CASSLDRLRGYDYGYTF. Drawing the rest from reference TRBV13 and TRBJ1-2, the complete variable domain is AAGVIQSPRHLIKEKRETATLKCYPIPRHDTVYWYQQGPGQDPQFLISFYEKMQSDKGSIPDRFSAQQFSDYHSELNMSSLELGDSALYFCASSLDRLRGYDYGYTFGSGTRLTVV.

The chain employs TRBV5-1 and TRBJ1-3; TRBD1 aligns across 7 bases. The CDR3 has 15 residues. V gave up 4 bases and J gave up 1 base; unmatched junction bases: 5. Germline V gene sequence: CDR1 SGHRS, CDR2 YFSETQ. This CDR3 reads CASSPGQLSGNTIYF. The DNA for the CDR3 is TGCGCCAGCAGCCCGGGACAGCTATCTGGAAACACCATATATTTT. The full variable domain, rest sourced from reference TRBV5-1 and TRBJ1-3, is KAGVTQTPRYLIKTRGQQVTLSCSPISGHRSVSWYQQTPGQGLQFLFEYFSETQRNKGNFPGRFSGRQFSNSRSEMNVSTLELGDSALYLCASSPGQLSGNTIYFGEGSWLTVV.

The chain couples TRBV6-6 to TRBJ2-7; D is perhaps TRBD1 (6 bases). Looked up from germline, CDR1 is MNHNY and CDR2 is SVGAGI (reference sequence). There are 16 residues in the CDR3. Trimming removed 0 bases at V and 2 bases at J, with 14 bases between. The CDR3 region has the DNA TGTGCCAGCAGTTACTCGCCGGACAGACAGACCTACGAGCAGTACTTC. Translating it yields CASSYSPDRQTYEQYF.

The CDR3 DNA follows: TGTGCCTGGAGTAAGGGTGTTGGGGAGCAGTACTTC. Its protein product is CAWSKGVGEQYF. The rearrangement links TRBV30 to TRBJ2-7; unclear D gene. V lost 2 bases to trimming and J lost 7 bases, with 12 bases between them. This CDR3 has 12 residues. The germline V gene has CDR1 GTSNPN and CDR2 SVGIG (reference sequence).

The V and J genes are TRBV5-4 and TRBJ1-2, with a possible D match to TRBD1 (5 bases). The germline gives CDR1 SGHNT, CDR2 YYREEE (reference sequence). V was cut by 4 bases and J by 4 bases, with 14 bases left in between. The CDR3 runs 14 residues. CDR3 sequence: CASSHDPRGYGYTF. The DNA of the CDR3 is TGTGCCAGCAGCCACGACCCAAGGGGCTATGGCTACACCTTC.